The sequence of this T cell receptor (beta chain) was determined in a study of blood T cell repertoires in COVID-19. About the study: In each case, the material was cDNA or gDNA derived from T cells, B-cell-depleted T cells, or PBMCs.

One Seattle source followed patients from active infection through their disease course. Trimming at V came to 2 bases and at J to 3 bases, leaving 4 bases not matched to a gene. CDR3 length equals 15 residues. Germline V gene data show CDR1 as SGHAT and CDR2 as FQNNGV. Original handling: Estimation of nucleated cell counts was performed using reference gene primer amplification. Profiled with immunoSEQ multiplex PCR; TCRdb holds only in-frame clones, not every one. V and J calls and clone size are as listed in that table; D and trimming were resolved from the DNA. The sample holds 200,000 to 250,000 clones; around 86% are singletons and the top ten take approximately 5.6%.

The chain joins TRBV11-2 to TRBJ2-7, with 10 bases that match TRBD2. The sequence was collected from a woman in her 70s with COVID-19, enrolled during active disease. What was sequenced was peripheral blood. In DNA form, the CDR3 reads TGTGCCAGCAGCTTAAGGACTAGCGGAGTCTACGAGCAGTACTTC. It codes for CASSLRTSGVYEQYF.